The rows below give T cell receptor beta chains drawn from one sample of a study of T cell responses to AZD1222 COVID-19 vaccine. The method was immunoSEQ multiplex PCR; TCRdb's version includes in-frame clones alone and lacks a portion of them. The sample holds about 150,000 clones, approximately 90% seen once. The sequences come from peripheral blood, collected 28 days after the second AZD1222 dose. Receptors were obtained from an adult who received the AZD1222 COVID-19 vaccine. Each CDR3 is given with its conserved first and last residue.

CDR3 length,V gene,J gene,CDR3 protein
14,TRBV9,TRBJ2-5,CASSVAGAEETQYF
16,TRBV25-1,TRBJ1-4,CASSESLLSWGEKLFF
16,TRBV9,TRBJ2-5,CASSVGAAGGQETQYF
15,TRBV4-1,TRBJ1-1,CASSQEPRGNTEAFF
16,TRBV7-9,TRBJ1-4,CASSDWRTGTNEKLFF
14,TRBV7-9,TRBJ1-2,CASSLDARASGYTF
14,TRBV5-1,TRBJ2-1,CASIPEPGKNEQFF
15,TRBV6-5,TRBJ1-4,CASSKSVPPLGKLFF
15,TRBV9,TRBJ1-1,CASSVSGTGYTEAFF
15,TRBV30,TRBJ2-1,CAWSVGGRASREQFF
17,TRBV25-1,TRBJ1-3,CASSESRAGHSGNTIYF
12,TRBV29-1,TRBJ2-1,CSVGGQGNEQFF
13,TRBV30,TRBJ1-2,CAWSNTGIYGYTF
16,TRBV2,TRBJ2-2,CASSVLGGPNTGELFF
15,TRBV6-5,TRBJ1-1,CASSTGQVMNTEAFF
14,TRBV10-3,TRBJ2-1,CAIRPDRGRQEQFF
13,TRBV6-5,TRBJ1-4,CASSRTSREKLFF
14,TRBV10-2,TRBJ2-7,CASRFGRSSYEQYF
15,TRBV5-1,TRBJ2-2,CASSFGRGNTGELFF
14,TRBV18,TRBJ1-4,CASSPEGRSEKLFF
13,TRBV20-1,TRBJ1-5,CSASEAGNQPQHF
15,TRBV5-1,TRBJ1-1,CASSLEDTYDTEAFF
16,TRBV6-1,TRBJ1-1,CASSEVGGVRNTEAFF
13,TRBV5-1,TRBJ2-3,CASSLNRGDTQYF
15,TRBV5-5,TRBJ1-2,CASSLQDRGLYGYTF
17,TRBV27,TRBJ2-7,CASSLGTLKATQYEQYF
14,TRBV6-5,TRBJ2-7,CASSYTQGSYEQYF
17,TRBV7-6,TRBJ1-4,CASSSAMSLATNEKLFF
12,TRBV5-1,TRBJ2-7,CASSSAGYEQYF
16,TRBV5-4,TRBJ2-4,CASSRTQNVAKNIQYF
20,TRBV29-1,TRBJ1-4,CSVEGAQSAQLVTGNEKLFF
13,TRBV11-2,TRBJ2-2,CASSPPDTGELFF
15,TRBV7-2,TRBJ1-1,CASSQRDNYETEAFF
13,TRBV12-2,TRBJ2-7,CASRLARGGEQYF
14,TRBV2,TRBJ1-2,CASSRTGANYGYTF
16,TRBV24-1,TRBJ2-2,CATSRSGTGVTGELFF
15,TRBV15,TRBJ2-7,CATSREGGTTYEQYF
12,TRBV7-2,TRBJ2-7,CASSLGTYEQYF
13,TRBV5-1,TRBJ1-2,CASSLDGGQGYTF
14,TRBV4-1,TRBJ2-3,CASSQDPRADTQYF
14,TRBV6-5,TRBJ1-1,CASSFEQGRTEAFF
17,TRBV5-6,TRBJ2-7,CASSPMYGSAGFNEQYF
13,TRBV18,TRBJ2-7,CASSPSSSYEQYF
14,TRBV5-4,TRBJ1-2,CASSLNREDYGYTF
14,TRBV5-1,TRBJ2-1,CASSLEGRANEQFF
12,TRBV18,TRBJ2-7,CASSPQGNEQYF
14,TRBV19,TRBJ2-7,CASTQTWTSYEQYF
14,TRBV5-5,TRBJ1-5,CASSRGQGNQPQHF
14,TRBV7-8,TRBJ2-5,CASSPGQGQETQYF
13,TRBV6-5,TRBJ1-2,CASSFSRDYGYTF
15,TRBV7-6,TRBJ2-5,CASSPRTSGLETQYF
15,TRBV6-5,TRBJ1-1,CASSPRWTVNTEAFF
15,TRBV5-1,TRBJ1-1,CASSRDRVANTEAFF
12,TRBV5-4,TRBJ2-7,CASSILAYEQYF